This TCR beta chain was captured in a study of OX40 agonist ivuxolimab in advanced cancers. Trimming stripped 4 bases from V and 3 bases from J, with 7 bases between. The CDR3 sequence is 12 residues long. CDR1 SGHTA and CDR2 FQGNSA come from the germline V gene. This table comes from immunoSEQ multiplex PCR, and its TCRdb copy is limited to in-frame clones, with some not included. The table has about 130,000 clones, about nine tenths seen once. Source: CD4+ or CD8+ T cells sorted from blood, taken in a trial of the OX40 agonist ivuxolimab. The chain employs TRBV7-2 and TRBJ2-7, with D unclear. The sequence derives from an adult with an advanced solid tumor such as melanoma, head and neck, liver or kidney cancer. The chain's CDR3 is CASSYGDYEQYF. The DNA for the CDR3 is TGTGCCAGCAGCTATGGGGACTACGAGCAGTACTTC. The full variable domain, completed using reference TRBV7-2 and TRBJ2-7, is GAGVSQSPSNKVTEKGKDVELRCDPISGHTALYWYRQSLGQGLEFLIYFQGNSAPDKSGLPSDRFSAERTGGSVSTLTIQRTQQEDSAVYLCASSYGDYEQYFGPGTRLTVT.